This TCR beta chain was profiled in a study of T cell responses to AZD1222 COVID-19 vaccine. Study background: Some second doses came at about 4 weeks and others at about 12 weeks; these were pooled.

TCRdb keeps only in-frame clones here, not all; method: immunoSEQ multiplex PCR. This table holds approximately 57,000 clones, approximately 83% found once. Note on this clone: Its target is not known.

Points from the study as a whole: Repertoire samples came only from after the peak T cell response. Dominant CD4 TCR responses targeted spike regions 160-218 and 743-854. Seropositive status at baseline applied to only six AZD1222 recipients.

Trimming cost V 5 bases and J 0 bases; bases outside gene matches: 8. The CDR3 consists of 16 residues. The germline V gene has CDR1 SGHTA and CDR2 FQGTGA. The starting material was peripheral blood, obtained on day 0 of AZD1222 vaccination. V is TRBV7-3 and J is TRBJ2-3, with TRBD1 matching over 7 bases. The clonotype comes from an adult in good health. The CDR3 is CASSLGRDRSTDTQYF. The DNA of the CDR3 is TGTGCCAGCAGCCTCGGCCGGGACAGAAGCACAGATACGCAGTATTTT.